This T cell receptor beta chain was sequenced during a study of OX40 agonist ivuxolimab in advanced cancers. Trimming cost V 2 bases and J 2 bases, with 10 bases left between them. The CDR3 covers 15 residues. Germline CDR1 reads SGHDN; CDR2 reads FVKESK. Measured with immunoSEQ multiplex PCR; TCRdb has only the in-frame clones, and not every one. This table holds about 60,000 clones, over 80% found once. The source was CD4+ or CD8+ T cells sorted from blood, collected in a trial of the OX40 agonist ivuxolimab. The chain recombines TRBV14 with TRBJ1-3, with D unclear. The receptor was derived from an adult with an advanced solid tumor such as melanoma, head and neck, liver or kidney cancer. The CDR3, as DNA: TGTGCCAGCAGCCAAAATCCCGGCCCTGGAAACACCATATATTTT. This encodes CASSQNPGPGNTIYF. The whole variable domain, filled in from reference TRBV14 and TRBJ1-3, reads EAGVTQFPSHSVIEKGQTVTLRCDPISGHDNLYWYRRVMGKEIKFLLHFVKESKQDESGMPNNRFLAERTGGTYSTLKVQPAELEDSGVYFCASSQNPGPGNTIYFGEGSWLTVV.